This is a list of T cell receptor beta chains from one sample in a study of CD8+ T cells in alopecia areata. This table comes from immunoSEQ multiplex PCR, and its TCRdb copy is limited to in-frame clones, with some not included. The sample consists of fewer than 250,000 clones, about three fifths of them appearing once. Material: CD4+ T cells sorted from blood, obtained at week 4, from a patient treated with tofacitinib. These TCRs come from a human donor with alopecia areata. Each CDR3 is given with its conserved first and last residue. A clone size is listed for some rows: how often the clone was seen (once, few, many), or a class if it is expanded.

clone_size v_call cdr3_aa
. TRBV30 CAWRESIGTGASAFF
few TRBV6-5 CASSRTGRYEQYF
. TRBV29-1 CSVESGGAYEQYF
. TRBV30 CAWSGLDGYTF
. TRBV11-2 CASSLGLAGAYEQYF
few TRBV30 CAWSDSRGEQYF
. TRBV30 CAWSARDRGDSKLFF
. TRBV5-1 CASSLTSRTGGYEQYF
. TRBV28 CASTHRAGRGYEQYF
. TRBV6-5 CASKGGSNYGYTF
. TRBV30 CAWIGTNTYEQYF
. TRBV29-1 CSAWTAYSVTQYF
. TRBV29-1 CSVDSGLAGGEQYF
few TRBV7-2 CASSLAQRGQGGYTF
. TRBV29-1 CSVDWGQGETQYF
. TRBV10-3 CATTGQGAYEQYF
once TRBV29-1 CSGTPDRVPYNEQFF
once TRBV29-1 CSVEDLGGLETQYF
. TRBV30 CAWTSGKYEQFF
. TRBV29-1 CSVSFPGFPYEQYF
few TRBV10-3 CATGGNQPQHF
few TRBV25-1 CASSAGGWGQETQYF
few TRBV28 CASSDRVGNQPQHF
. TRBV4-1 CASSQTSGDLPDTQYF
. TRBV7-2 CASWTLNYSYEQYF
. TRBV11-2 CASSPRGRRGRVAGNEQYF
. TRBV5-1 CASSLTGSEQYF
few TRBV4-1 CASSLGDRDNEKLFF
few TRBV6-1 CASSATVQETQYF
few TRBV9 CASSEGPGTAPTDTQYF
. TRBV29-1 CIAVVENTEAFF
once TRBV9 CASSVRGLGETQYF
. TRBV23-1 CASSQWDRRETQYF
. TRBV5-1 CASSLAVTGELFF
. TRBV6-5 CASGSGETQYF
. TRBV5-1 CASSGQGPYEQYF
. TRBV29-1 CSAGQGTNYGYTF
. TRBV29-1 CSVGLTGGNGELFF
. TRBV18 CASSLPPSEQYF
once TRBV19 CASTRLAKAGELFF
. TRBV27 CASRRGTSYEQYF
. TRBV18 CASADRGQAYNEQFF
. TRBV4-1 CASSQEQGGGYTF
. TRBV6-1 CASNSDTEAFF
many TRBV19 CASSMVYGNQPQHF
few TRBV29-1 CSVHLAGGPYNEQFF
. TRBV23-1 CASTSHTPNSTDTQYF
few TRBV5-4 CASSPAGQRYQETQYF
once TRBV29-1 CSGAGATDTQYF
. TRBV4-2 CASSKTGTPQVDEQFF
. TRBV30 CAWSVFSENQPQHF
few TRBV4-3 CASSRRGGDGYTF
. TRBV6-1 CASSEWAVGNQPQHF
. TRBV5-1 CASSLAQGADTQYF